The next 6 T cell receptor beta chains were all read from a single sample in a study of breast tumors, draining lymph nodes, adjacent tissues. TCRdb used MiXCR to reprocess the multiplex PCR reads, holding one entry per CDR3 protein. The sample has 100,000 to 150,000 distinct CDR3 sequences, 15% to 20% seen once. The lymph nodes were axillary draining lymph nodes from breast cancer patients. Sequenced material: axillary lymph node tissue. All receptors derive from a female donor with breast cancer. Some clones in this sample may be carry-over from other donors' samples.

The sample holds many counts of this clonotype. This sequence joins TRBV5-6 and TRBJ2-7; 9 bases map to TRBD2. Per germline, CDR1 SGHDT and CDR2 YYEEEE. The junction had 8 bases not matched to a gene; V was cut back by 0 bases and J by 7 bases. The CDR3 contains 15 residues. CDR3 DNA sequence: TGTGCCAGCAGCTTGGCCCTAGCGGGATGGGGAGAGCAGTACTTC. Translation: CASSLALAGWGEQYF.

In this sample, this clonotype turned up many times. The chain has TRBV5-1 and TRBJ2-1; 7 positions agree with TRBD2. The V segment lost 2 bases and the J segment 6 bases; nucleotides outside the gene matches: 8. The CDR3 contains 15 residues. Germline V gene lookup returns CDR1 SGHRS and CDR2 YFSETQ. The CDR3 DNA is TGCGCCAGCAGCTTAGAGGGAGGGCGACTCAATGAGCAGTTCTTC. Translation: CASSLEGGRLNEQFF.

This clonotype was found many times. This chain joins TRBV4-1 and TRBJ2-1, with D unresolved. This CDR3 is 15 amino acids long. Germline-derived CDR1 and CDR2 are MGHRA and YSYEKL. V was cut by 1 base and J by 5 bases, with 12 bases left in between. The chain's CDR3 is CASSQGGAVNNEQFF. CDR3 nucleotides: TGCGCCAGCAGCCAAGGAGGCGCGGTGAACAATGAGCAGTTCTTC.

The V gene is TRBV12-3 or TRBV12-4, the J gene TRBJ1-1; no firm D call. The CDR3 totals 15 residues. Trimming took 2 bases from V and 4 from J, leaving 14 bases between them. The CDR3 nucleotides are TGTGCCAGCAGTTTATATCCGGGATTAGGCACTGAAGCTTTCTTT. Translating gives CASSLYPGLGTEAFF.

This clonotype was observed at least ten times. The rearrangement links TRBV5-5 to TRBJ2-7; D call uncertain. Trimming cost V 2 bases and J 5 bases, with 14 bases left between them. Germline V gene data show CDR1 as SGHKS and CDR2 as YYEKEE (reference sequence). The length of the CDR3 is 14 residues. CDR3 DNA sequence: TGTGCCAGCAGCTTAATAGCCCTAACGGACGAGCAGTACTTC. This sequence encodes CASSLIALTDEQYF.

The table lists this clonotype with many counts. The V and J genes are TRBV20-1 and TRBJ1-2; TRBD1 aligns across 7 bases. V was pared by 0 bases and J by 8 bases, with 6 bases of the junction left unmatched. Germline loops: CDR1 DFQATT, CDR2 SNEGSKA (reference sequence). CDR3 length: 13 residues. CDR3: CSARDFRGVGYTF. CDR3 sequence (DNA): TGCAGTGCTAGAGATTTCAGGGGGGTGGGCTACACCTTC.